Included here is one TCR beta chain sequence, with context. This clone was found a few times. No cognate antigen has been identified for it. The input lacks base qualities; no much larger clone sits a single base away. This sample stems from a study of cytomegalovirus exposure and HLA in healthy donors (TCRdb year 2017). In terms of the full investigation: An earlier analysis of several hundred of the donors reported 276 Gb of sequence data and 100 million to 120 million unique TCR beta sequences obtained from about 179 million T cells. A later analysis re-analyzed previously published TCR beta repertoires from hundreds of donors and added high-resolution HLA genotyping to study TCR occurrence patterns. Using immunosequencing, the study profiled T cell repertoires from about 610 subjects and related those repertoires to cytomegalovirus serostatus. The study was designed to test whether signatures of past pathogen exposure could be identified by cataloging public T cell receptors. In an earlier analysis of 500 to 650 of the donors, high-throughput TCR beta sequencing was used to judge whether each TCR beta V gene segment behaved as functional or pseudogenic. Of the approximately 400 genotyped donors, over 65% fell in the genetic ancestry cluster associated with self-reported Caucasian donors. Typing coverage varied by locus: roughly 629-630 donors for A, B, C, DRB1 and DQB1; 522 for DQA1; around 610 for DPA1; roughly 470 for DPB1. High-throughput TCR immunosequencing, statistical association of individual TCRs with disease status, and machine learning were combined to predict cytomegalovirus infection status. Across 300 to 400 genotyped donors of the cohort, an average of roughly 200,000 unique TCR beta nucleotide sequences per donor were sequenced, and around 20% of those sequences were non-productive. HLA typing covered class I and class II loci at four-digit resolution. Every repertoire in the discovery cohort had been generated on one and the same sequencing platform. Alongside the repertoire data, information on donor age, sex, ethnicity and CMV serostatus was compiled. A separate validation cohort of 90 to 150 different subjects was used in addition to the roughly 720-subject first cohort. In the later analysis, no new phenotypic data were used to find candidate immune exposures; instead, reliance was placed on TCR beta sequences and their occurrence across donors. In a later genetic analysis, genome-wide SNP genotypes for about 60% of the 666 donors were used, and that subset was treated as a discovery cohort. Roughly five DR-DQ haplotypes were handled as single units for association and clustering, since linkage in the cohort was strong. An early release that covered roughly 600 HLA-typed donors contained 250 to 350 gigabases of sequencing data and around 85 million unique TCR sequences.

The cohort comprised more than 550 healthy bone marrow donors. Cohort members were all nominally healthy when sampled, although unrecorded immune exposures were likely present. The donor was CMV seronegative and belonged to the group of roughly 330 seronegative cohort members. A peripheral blood sample was collected from each donor, and TCR beta sequencing was performed on peripheral blood mononuclear cells. Genomic DNA was extracted from the blood cell samples with the Qiagen DNeasy Blood Extraction Kit. Receptor libraries were prepared by the immunoSEQ multiplex PCR assay. The multiplex PCR relied on a mix of 60 forward primers for TCR Vbeta segments and 13 reverse primers for TCR Jbeta segments. The CDR3 region of rearranged TCR beta genes was amplified from genomic DNA with a multiplex PCR assay. The amplified TCR beta libraries were sequenced on the Illumina HiSeq System as 87-base-pair reads. The paper's data handling went like this. A later analysis counted about 80 million unique TCR beta chains across the 550 to 700 repertoires, and 10 million to 11 million of these chains were shared by at least two donors. Raw reads were error-corrected and collapsed into unique sequences by a nearest-neighbor algorithm in which closely related sequences were merged to remove PCR and sequencing errors. V, D and J gene segments were assigned by aligning CDR3 sequences to IMGT reference sequences. Each retained sequence needed at least a six-nucleotide match to both a V gene segment and a J gene segment. Rearrangements were called productive when the CDR3 lacked stop codons and stayed in frame with V and J; all others were non-productive. CDR3 was defined by IMGT convention, running from the second conserved V-encoded cysteine to the conserved J-encoded phenylalanine. In an earlier analysis of approximately 590 of the donors, sequences lacking an unambiguous match to a single V gene segment were excluded. In an earlier analysis of 500 to 750 of the donors, V segments were called functional above 56.7% productive rearrangements and were called segregating when the between-donor standard deviation exceeded 5%. To diagnose cytomegalovirus status from the catalog of TCR beta chain sequences, a statistical classification framework was built. A later analysis assigned V and J genes by comparing TCR nucleotide sequences with IMGT/GENE-DB human TR gene sequences. Using the TCRdist pipeline, a later analysis assigned CDR3 sequences along with most-parsimonious VDJ recombination scenarios. In a later analysis, every TCR beta chain was defined by the combination of its CDR3 amino acid sequence and its V-gene family, and reads without a unique V-gene family were dropped. As a way to deal with suspected cross-contamination and a sequencing artifact, a later analysis dropped 592 nucleotide sequences that were highly shared and had low generation probability. In a later analysis, a clonal expansion index was calculated for each public chain from normalized within-repertoire ranks of inferred template counts. Generation probabilities in a later analysis came from a VDJ recombination model fitted to out-of-frame rearrangements, and those results were checked against IGoR. A later analysis scored TCR-TCR, TCR-HLA and TCR-CMV co-occurrence with hypergeometric tests, applying a repertoire-size bias correction to TCR pairs. To estimate false discovery rates, a later analysis permuted the HLA or CMV assignments 20 times. In a later analysis, co-occurring TCRs were grouped using DBSCAN, with TCRdist sequence similarity added in when clustering inside HLA-allele-positive subsets. Repertoires with fewer than 30,000 or more than 120,000 public chains were left out of co-occurrence clustering, as were five repertoires with anomalous nucleotide sharing. The table comes from immuneACCESS by way of TCRdb, which keeps in-frame sequences with V and J called. Part of the clones is missing from these tables; in studies checked, under half for an unresolved V gene and the rest for unknown reasons. V, J and clone size derive from that table, while D and trimming were established from the DNA sequence. This sample lists about 160,000 clones; 75% to 85% were detected once. 13% of the sample goes to the ten largest clones.

The CDR3 has 15 amino acids, counting the end cysteine and phenylalanine. Only the CDR3 DNA stays, 45 bases, in frame from base 1. CDR1 LNHDA and CDR2 SQIVND were looked up in the germline V gene (reference sequence). Compared with germline, V lacks 5 bases and J lacks 4 bases; bases without a gene match: 7. Results and caveats for the whole study, not just this receptor: Linkage disequilibrium might explain the correlated functional status among segregating V segments, but an unknown experimental factor could not be ruled out. A few of the identified cytomegalovirus-associated TCR beta chains were confirmed in vitro to be specific for cytomegalovirus antigens. Roughly uniform sequencing depth across donors was assumed in presence/absence analyses, although this assumption may not hold. In a later analysis, HLA-associated TCR beta chains showed more clonal expansion and lower generation probabilities than non-associated chains that were equally common. The authors suggested that the approach could potentially be generalized to other disease states and immunological phenotypes. The cohort was sequenced for TCR beta chains only, and without alpha or paired-chain data the features that could be detected were limited. Because counts were too low, fewer than 20 rarely observed V segments, including chromosome 9 orphons, were excluded from the earlier analysis of 587 of the donors. A further reported finding was that TCR beta sequences accurately predicted the HLA-A and HLA-B alleles for most subjects in the first cohort. A cluster of highly shared sequence variants was judged likely to be a technical artifact of the sequencing pipeline. In an earlier analysis of around 500 of the donors, most TCR beta V segments appeared in productive rearrangements about 90% or about 30% of the time, broadly matching IMGT annotations. According to a later analysis, TCR association rates differed among HLA loci, with DRB1 alleles showing the most associated TCRs and HLA-C alleles showing the fewest. When HLA alleles, especially DR and DQ, strongly co-occurred, TCR associations were difficult to assign to individual alleles. Compared with the roughly 700-donor mean, donors in an Asian-associated ancestry cluster had fewer N-insertions in productive TCRs, according to a later genetic analysis. The study listed 164 TCR beta chains as associated with cytomegalovirus. Some IMGT-functional V segments, including TRBV6-2 and TRBV6-3, could not be told apart with the 87-base-pair reads, so those segments were excluded. The classifier was reported to diagnose cytomegalovirus status with high specificity and sensitivity in both the original and validation cohorts. Most CMV-associated TCR beta chains appeared to be HLA-restricted in a later analysis, and the HLA associations seemed to be driven largely by CMV exposure. A later analysis reported that several top co-occurrence clusters appeared linked to parvovirus B19, influenza, CMV and Epstein-Barr virus. Immune exposure information for the cohort was limited to CMV serostatus. Specific HLA alleles were associated with over 15,000 TCR beta sequences at a false discovery rate of 0.05 in a later analysis. Most TCR sequences were observed very rarely across donors, whereas some public TCRs were present in many individuals. Because HLA typing was missing for some donors at each locus, association tests included only the typed subset. V-gene and J-gene trimming of TCR beta chains was associated with a missense DCLRE1C variant in a later genetic analysis, and the association was replicated in an independent cohort.

This sequence was found in a woman aged 45 to 65 in good health and CMV-seronegative. Sequenced input: PBMCs. Recombination connected TRBV19 to TRBJ1-4, with 7 junctional bases fitting TRBD1. The DNA reads as follows: TGTGCCAGTAGTGGCCGGGACAGCCTTAATGAAAAACTGTTTTTT. It translates as CASSGRDSLNEKLFF.